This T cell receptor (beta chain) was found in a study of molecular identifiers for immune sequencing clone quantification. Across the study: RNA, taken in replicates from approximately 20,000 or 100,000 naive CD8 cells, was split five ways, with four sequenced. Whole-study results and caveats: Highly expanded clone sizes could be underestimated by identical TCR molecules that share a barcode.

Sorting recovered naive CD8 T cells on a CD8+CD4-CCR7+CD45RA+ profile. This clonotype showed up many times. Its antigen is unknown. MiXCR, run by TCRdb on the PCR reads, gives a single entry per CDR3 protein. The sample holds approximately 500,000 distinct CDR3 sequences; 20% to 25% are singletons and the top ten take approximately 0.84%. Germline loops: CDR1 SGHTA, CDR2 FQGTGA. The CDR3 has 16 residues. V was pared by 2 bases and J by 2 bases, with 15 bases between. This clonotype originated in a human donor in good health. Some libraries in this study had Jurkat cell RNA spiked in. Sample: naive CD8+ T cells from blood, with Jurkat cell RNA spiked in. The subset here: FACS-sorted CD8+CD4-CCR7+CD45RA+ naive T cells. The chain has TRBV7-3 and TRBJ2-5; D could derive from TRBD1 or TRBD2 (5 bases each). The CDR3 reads CASSLGFGTQQETQYF. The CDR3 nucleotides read TGTGCCAGCAGCTTAGGTTTTGGGACCCAACAAGAGACCCAGTACTTC.